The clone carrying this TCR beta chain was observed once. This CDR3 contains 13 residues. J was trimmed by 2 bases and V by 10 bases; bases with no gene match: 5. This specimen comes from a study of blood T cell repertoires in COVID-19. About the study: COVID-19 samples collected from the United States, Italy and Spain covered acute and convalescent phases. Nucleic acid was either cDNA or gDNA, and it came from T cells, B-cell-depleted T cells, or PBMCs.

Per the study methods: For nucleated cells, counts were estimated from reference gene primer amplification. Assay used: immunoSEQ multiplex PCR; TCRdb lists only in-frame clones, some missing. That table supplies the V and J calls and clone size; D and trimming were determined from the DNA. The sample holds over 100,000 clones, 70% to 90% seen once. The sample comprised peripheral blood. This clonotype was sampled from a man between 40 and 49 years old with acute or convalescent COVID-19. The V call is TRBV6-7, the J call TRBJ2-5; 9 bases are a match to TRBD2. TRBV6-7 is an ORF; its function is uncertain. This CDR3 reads CATERGVQETQYF. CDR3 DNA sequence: TGTGCCACCGAGCGGGGGGTACAAGAGACCCAGTACTTC.